Below are 2 T cell receptor beta chains sequenced from a single sample in a study of technical replicates of blood from a handful of donors (dated by TCRdb to 2017 to 2019). Receptor amplification or capture employed the immunoSEQ multiplex PCR assay. TCRdb took over this immuneACCESS table, retaining in-frame rearrangements with V and J assigned. Such tables are incomplete; in checked studies, under half of the missing clones stem from an unresolved V gene, and the remainder is unexplained. In this sample the table shows some 82,000 clones, around 97% of which occur a single time. The ten largest account for 0.18% of the sample. The sequenced sample consisted of T cells isolated from PBMCs. All receptors come from a human donor in good health.

The chain links TRBV5-6 to TRBJ2-7; 7 nucleotides align to TRBD2. CDR1 and CDR2 (germline): SGHDT, YYEEEE. The CDR3 runs to 14 residues. The V and J ends lost 0 bases and 3 bases, in that order; junction bases with no gene match: 3. The DNA for the CDR3 is TGTGCCAGCAGCTTGGTGGCTAGCGGCTACGAGCAGTACTTC. Protein: CASSLVASGYEQYF.

The J gene is TRBJ2-1, the V gene TRBV4-1; D is perhaps TRBD2 (6 bases). The CDR3 has 14 residues. Germline loops: CDR1 MGHRA, CDR2 YSYEKL. Trimming cost V 4 bases and J 4 bases, with 11 bases left between them. The CDR3 DNA is TGCGCCAGCAGCCTCCTGGGGGGTTACAATGAGCAGTTCTTC. Translating gives CASSLLGGYNEQFF.